This TCR beta chain was documented in a study of blood T cell repertoires in COVID-19. Overall study context: The United States, Italy and Spain were the sources of the acute and convalescent COVID-19 samples. Sample material is recorded as cDNA or gDNA derived from T cells, B-cell-depleted T cells, or PBMCs.

How the authors handled the data: Estimates of nucleated cell counts were drawn from the amplification of reference gene primers. TCRdb's table, derived via immunoSEQ multiplex PCR, lists solely in-frame clones and lacks some. V and J calls and clone size are copied from that table; D and trimming were computed from the DNA. The repertoire holds some 250,000 clones, less than 90% seen once, with roughly 1.9% in the top ten. V lost 4 bases and J lost 0, with 7 bases in between. Germline CDR1 MNHEY, CDR2 SVGEGT. The CDR3 has 14 amino acids. The receptor was derived from a man in his thirties or forties with active or convalescent COVID-19. This chain joins TRBV6-2 or TRBV6-3 and TRBJ1-5; perhaps TRBD1 as D (6 bases). What was sequenced was peripheral blood. CDR3 sequence: CASSWGRSNQPQHF. For the CDR3, the DNA is TGTGCCAGCAGTTGGGGGCGTAGCAATCAGCCCCAGCATTTT.